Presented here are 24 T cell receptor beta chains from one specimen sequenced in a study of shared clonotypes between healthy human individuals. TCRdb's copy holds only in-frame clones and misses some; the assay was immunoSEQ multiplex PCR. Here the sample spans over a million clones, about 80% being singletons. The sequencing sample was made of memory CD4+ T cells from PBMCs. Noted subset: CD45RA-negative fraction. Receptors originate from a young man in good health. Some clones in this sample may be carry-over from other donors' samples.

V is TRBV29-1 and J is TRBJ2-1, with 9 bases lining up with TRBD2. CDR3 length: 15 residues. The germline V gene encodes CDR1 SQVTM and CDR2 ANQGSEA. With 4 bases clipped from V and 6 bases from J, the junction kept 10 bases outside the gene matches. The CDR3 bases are TGCAGCGTTGGTATAGGGACTAGCAGGACCAATGAGCAGTTCTTC. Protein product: CSVGIGTSRTNEQFF.

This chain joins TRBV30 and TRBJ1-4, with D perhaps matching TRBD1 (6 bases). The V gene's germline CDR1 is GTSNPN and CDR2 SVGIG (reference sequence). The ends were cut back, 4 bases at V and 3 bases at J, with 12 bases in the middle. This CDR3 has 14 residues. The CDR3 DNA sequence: TGTGCCTGGAAATTTGGGGGGCCTAATGAAAAACTGTTTTTT. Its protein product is CAWKFGGPNEKLFF.

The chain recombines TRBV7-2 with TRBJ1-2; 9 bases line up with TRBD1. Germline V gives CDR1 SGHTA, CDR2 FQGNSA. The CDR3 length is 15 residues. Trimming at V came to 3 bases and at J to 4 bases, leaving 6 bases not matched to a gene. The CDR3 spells CASSFPTGGLYGYTF. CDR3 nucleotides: TGTGCCAGCAGCTTTCCGACAGGGGGTCTCTATGGCTACACCTTC.

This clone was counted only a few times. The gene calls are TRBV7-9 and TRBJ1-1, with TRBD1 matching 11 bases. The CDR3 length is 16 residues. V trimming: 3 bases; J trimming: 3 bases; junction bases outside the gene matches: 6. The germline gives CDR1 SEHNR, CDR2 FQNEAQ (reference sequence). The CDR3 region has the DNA TGTGCCAGCAGCTTTTGGACAGGGGGCGTGGACACTGAAGCTTTCTTT. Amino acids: CASSFWTGGVDTEAFF.

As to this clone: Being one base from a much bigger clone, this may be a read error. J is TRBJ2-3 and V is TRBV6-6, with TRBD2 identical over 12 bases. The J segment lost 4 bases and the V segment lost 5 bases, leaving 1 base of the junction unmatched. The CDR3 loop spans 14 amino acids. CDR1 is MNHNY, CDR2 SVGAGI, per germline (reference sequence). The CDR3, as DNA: TGTGCCAGCAGTACTAGCGGGAGGTCAGATACGCAGTATTTT. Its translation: CASSTSGRSDTQYF.

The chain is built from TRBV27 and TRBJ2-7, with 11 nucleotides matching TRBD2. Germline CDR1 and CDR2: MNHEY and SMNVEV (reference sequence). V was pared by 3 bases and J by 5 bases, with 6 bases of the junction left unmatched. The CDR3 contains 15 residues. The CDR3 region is CASSFLAGGPHEQYF. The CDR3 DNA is TGTGCCAGCAGTTTCCTAGCGGGAGGTCCCCACGAGCAGTACTTC.

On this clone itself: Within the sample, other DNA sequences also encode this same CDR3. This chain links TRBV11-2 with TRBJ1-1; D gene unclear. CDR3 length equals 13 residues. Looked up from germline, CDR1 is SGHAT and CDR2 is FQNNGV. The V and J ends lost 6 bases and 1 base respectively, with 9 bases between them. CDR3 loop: CASSLQRNTEAFF. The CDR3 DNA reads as TGTGCCAGCAGTTTACAGAGGAACACTGAAGCTTTCTTT.

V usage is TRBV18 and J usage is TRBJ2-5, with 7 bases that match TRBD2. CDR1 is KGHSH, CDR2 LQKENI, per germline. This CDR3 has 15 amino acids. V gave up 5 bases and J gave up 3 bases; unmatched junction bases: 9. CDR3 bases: TGTGCCAGCTCATCTTACGCCGGACTAGAAGAGACCCAGTACTTC. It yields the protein CASSSYAGLEETQYF.

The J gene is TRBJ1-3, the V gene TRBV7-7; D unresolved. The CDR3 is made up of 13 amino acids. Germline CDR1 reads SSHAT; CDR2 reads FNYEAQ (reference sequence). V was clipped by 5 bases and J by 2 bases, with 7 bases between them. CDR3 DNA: TGTGCCAGCAGCCCAACTCCTGGAAACACCATATATTTT. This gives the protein CASSPTPGNTIYF. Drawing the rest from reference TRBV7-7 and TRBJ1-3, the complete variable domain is GAGVSQSPRYKVTKRGQDVTLRCDPISSHATLYWYQQALGQGPEFLTYFNYEAQPDKSGLPSDRFSAERPEGSISTLTIQRTEQRDSAMYRCASSPTPGNTIYFGEGSWLTVV.

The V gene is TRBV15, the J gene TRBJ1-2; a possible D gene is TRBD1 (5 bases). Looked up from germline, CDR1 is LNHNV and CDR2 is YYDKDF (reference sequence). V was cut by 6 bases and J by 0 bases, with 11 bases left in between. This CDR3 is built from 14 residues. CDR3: CATSQDISNYGYTF. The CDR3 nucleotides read TGTGCCACCAGTCAGGACATCTCTAACTATGGCTACACCTTC. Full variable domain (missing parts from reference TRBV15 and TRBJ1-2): DAMVIQNPRYQVTQFGKPVTLSCSQTLNHNVMYWYQQKSSQAPKLLFHYYDKDFNNEADTPDNFQSRRPNTSFCFLDIRSPGLGDTAMYLCATSQDISNYGYTFGSGTRLTVV.

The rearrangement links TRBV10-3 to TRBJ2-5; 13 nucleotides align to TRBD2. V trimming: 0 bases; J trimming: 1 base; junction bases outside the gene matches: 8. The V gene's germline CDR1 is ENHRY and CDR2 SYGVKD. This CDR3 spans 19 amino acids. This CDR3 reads CAISESSLAGGPFQETQYF. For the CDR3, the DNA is TGTGCCATCAGTGAGTCGTCACTAGCGGGAGGGCCCTTCCAAGAGACCCAGTACTTC.

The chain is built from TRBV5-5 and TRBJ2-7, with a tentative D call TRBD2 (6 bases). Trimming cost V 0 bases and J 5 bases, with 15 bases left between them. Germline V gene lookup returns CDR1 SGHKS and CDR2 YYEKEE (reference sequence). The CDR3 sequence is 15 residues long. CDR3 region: CASSLGIGSSDEQYF. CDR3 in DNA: TGTGCCAGCAGCTTGGGGATCGGGAGTAGTGACGAGCAGTACTTC.

The CDR3, as DNA: TGTGCCAGCTTGCGCCCTGGGGGCAATGAGCAGTTCTTC. It codes for CASLRPGGNEQFF. The chain recombines TRBV28 with TRBJ2-1, with D perhaps matching TRBD1 or TRBD2 (5 bases each). The V end lost 8 bases, the J end lost 6 bases, and 14 bases lay between the germline ends. The CDR3 covers 13 residues. Looked up from germline, CDR1 is MDHEN and CDR2 is SYDVKM. Full variable domain (rest looked up from reference TRBV28 and TRBJ2-1): DVKVTQSSRYLVKRTGEKVFLECVQDMDHENMFWYRQDPGLGLRLIYFSYDVKMKEKGDIPEGYSVSREKKERFSLILESASTNQTSMYLCASLRPGGNEQFFGPGTRLTVL.

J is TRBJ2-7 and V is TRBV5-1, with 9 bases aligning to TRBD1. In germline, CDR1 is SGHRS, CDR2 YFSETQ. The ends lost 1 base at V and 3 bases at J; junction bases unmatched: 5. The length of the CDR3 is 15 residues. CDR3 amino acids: CASSLSGQGFYEQYF. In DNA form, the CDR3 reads TGCGCCAGCAGCTTGTCGGGACAGGGATTCTACGAGCAGTACTTC.

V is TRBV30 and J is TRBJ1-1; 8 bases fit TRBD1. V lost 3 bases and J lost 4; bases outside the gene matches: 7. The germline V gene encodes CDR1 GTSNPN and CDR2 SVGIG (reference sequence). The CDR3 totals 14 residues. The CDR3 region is CAWSPGTGGTEAFF. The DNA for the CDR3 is TGTGCCTGGAGCCCGGGTACAGGGGGCACTGAAGCTTTCTTT.

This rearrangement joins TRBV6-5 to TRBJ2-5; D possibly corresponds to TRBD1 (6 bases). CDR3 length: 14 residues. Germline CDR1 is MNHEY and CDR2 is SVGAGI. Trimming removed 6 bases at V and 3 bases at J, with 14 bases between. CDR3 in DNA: TGTGCCAGCAGCGCGAGGACAGCCAAAGAGACCCAGTACTTC. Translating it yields CASSARTAKETQYF.

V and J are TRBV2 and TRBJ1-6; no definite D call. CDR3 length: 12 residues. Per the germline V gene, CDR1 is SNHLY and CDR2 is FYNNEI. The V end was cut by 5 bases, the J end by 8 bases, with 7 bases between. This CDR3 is CASSNLYSPLHF. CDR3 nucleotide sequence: TGTGCCAGCAGTAATCTATATTCACCCCTCCACTTT.

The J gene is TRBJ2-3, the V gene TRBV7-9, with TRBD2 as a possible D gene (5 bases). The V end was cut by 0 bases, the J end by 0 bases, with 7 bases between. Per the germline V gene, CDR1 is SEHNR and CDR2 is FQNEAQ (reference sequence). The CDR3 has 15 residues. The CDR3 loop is CASSLARTSTDTQYF. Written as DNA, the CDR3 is TGTGCCAGCAGCTTAGCGAGGACTAGCACAGATACGCAGTATTTT.

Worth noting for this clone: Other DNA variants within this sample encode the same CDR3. DNA for the CDR3: TGTGCCAGCTCACCAGGGGGGGAGACCCAGTACTTC. It yields the protein CASSPGGETQYF. The rearrangement joins TRBV18 to TRBJ2-5, with a possible D match to TRBD2 (6 bases). Trimming left V 2 bases short and J 5 bases short, with 6 bases between. The CDR3 length is 12 residues. Germline V gene data show CDR1 as KGHSH and CDR2 as LQKENI.

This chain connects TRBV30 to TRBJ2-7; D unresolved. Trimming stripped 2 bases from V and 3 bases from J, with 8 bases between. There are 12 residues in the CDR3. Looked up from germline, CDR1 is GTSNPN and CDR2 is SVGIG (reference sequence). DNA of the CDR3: TGTGCCTGGAGTAGAGGTTACTACGAGCAGTACTTC. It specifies CAWSRGYYEQYF.

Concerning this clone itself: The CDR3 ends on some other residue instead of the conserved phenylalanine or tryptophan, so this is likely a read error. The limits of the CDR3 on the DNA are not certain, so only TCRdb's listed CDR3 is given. This chain's CDR3 is CASSIDLGS. V gene TRBV19 combines with J gene TRBJ1-2. CDR1 is LNHDA and CDR2 is SQIVND in the germline V gene (reference sequence). The CDR3 extends over 9 residues, inclusive of both ends.

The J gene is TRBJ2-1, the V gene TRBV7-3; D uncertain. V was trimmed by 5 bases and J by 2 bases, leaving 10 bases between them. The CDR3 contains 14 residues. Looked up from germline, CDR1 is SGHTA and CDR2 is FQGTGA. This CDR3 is CASSLNPAYNEQFF. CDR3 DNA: TGTGCCAGCAGCCTAAACCCGGCCTACAATGAGCAGTTCTTC.

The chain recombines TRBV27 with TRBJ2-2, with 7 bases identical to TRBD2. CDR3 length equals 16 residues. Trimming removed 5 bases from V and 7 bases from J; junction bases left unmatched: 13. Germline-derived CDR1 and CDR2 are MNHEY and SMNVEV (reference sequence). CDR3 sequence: CASSPLGEGRVGELFF. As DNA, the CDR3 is TGTGCCAGCAGTCCCCTGGGGGAGGGCCGTGTCGGGGAGCTGTTTTTT.

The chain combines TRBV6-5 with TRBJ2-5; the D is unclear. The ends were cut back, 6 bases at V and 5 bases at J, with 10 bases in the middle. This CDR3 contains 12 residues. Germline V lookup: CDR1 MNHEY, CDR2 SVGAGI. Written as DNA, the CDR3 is TGTGCCAGCAGATCCCTAACGGAGACCCAGTACTTC. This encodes CASRSLTETQYF.